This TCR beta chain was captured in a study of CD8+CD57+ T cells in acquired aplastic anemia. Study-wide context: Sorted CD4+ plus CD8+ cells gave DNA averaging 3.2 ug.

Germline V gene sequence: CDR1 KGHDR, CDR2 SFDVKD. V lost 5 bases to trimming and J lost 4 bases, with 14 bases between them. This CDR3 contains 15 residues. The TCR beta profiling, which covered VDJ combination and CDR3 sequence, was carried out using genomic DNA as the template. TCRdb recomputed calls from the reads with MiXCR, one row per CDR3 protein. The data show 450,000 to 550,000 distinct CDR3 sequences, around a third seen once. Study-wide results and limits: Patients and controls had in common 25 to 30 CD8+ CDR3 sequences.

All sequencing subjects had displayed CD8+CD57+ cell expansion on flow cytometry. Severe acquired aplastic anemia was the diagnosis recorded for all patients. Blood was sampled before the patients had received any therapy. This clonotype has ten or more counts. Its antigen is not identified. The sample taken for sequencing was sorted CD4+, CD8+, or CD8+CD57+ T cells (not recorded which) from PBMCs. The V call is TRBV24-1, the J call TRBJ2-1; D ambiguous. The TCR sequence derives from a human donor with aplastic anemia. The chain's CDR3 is CATSVGVFGYNEQFF. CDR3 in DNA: TGTGCCACCAGTGTTGGGGTGTTTGGTTACAATGAGCAGTTCTTC.